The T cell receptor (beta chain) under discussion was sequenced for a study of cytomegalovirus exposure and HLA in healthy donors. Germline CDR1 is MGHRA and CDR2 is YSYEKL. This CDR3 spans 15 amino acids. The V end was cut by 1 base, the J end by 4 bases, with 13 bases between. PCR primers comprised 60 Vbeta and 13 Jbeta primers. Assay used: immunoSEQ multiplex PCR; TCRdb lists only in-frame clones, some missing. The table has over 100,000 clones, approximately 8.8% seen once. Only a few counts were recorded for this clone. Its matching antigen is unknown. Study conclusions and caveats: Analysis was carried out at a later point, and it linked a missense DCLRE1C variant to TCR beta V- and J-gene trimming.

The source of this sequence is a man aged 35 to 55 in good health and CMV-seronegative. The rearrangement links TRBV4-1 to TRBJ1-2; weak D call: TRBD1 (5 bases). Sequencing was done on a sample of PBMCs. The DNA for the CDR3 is TGCGCCAGCAGCCAAGTTACAGGTTTTTCCTATGGCTACACCTTC. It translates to CASSQVTGFSYGYTF.